Each of the 24 T cell receptor beta chains below was sequenced from the same sample in a study of cytotoxic CD8 clonotypes in ibrutinib-treated CLL. Repertoires were generated with immunoSEQ multiplex PCR, while TCRdb's copy carries only in-frame clones and drops some. The sample has nearly 300,000 clones, around 76% seen once. This material consisted of PBMCs, taken at disease progression, from a patient treated with ibrutinib. The receptors derive from a human donor with chronic lymphocytic leukemia.

This clone was found a few times. The chain carries TRBV19 and TRBJ1-2, with 7 bases matching TRBD1. With V trimmed by 3 bases and J by 6 bases, 13 bases remained unmatched. The CDR3 extends over 16 amino acids. Germline loops: CDR1 LNHDA, CDR2 SQIVND (reference sequence). The CDR3 protein is CASSILRRDSADGYTF. CDR3 DNA sequence: TGTGCCAGTAGTATCCTACGTCGGGACAGCGCTGATGGCTACACCTTC.

J is TRBJ2-7 and V is TRBV15, with 7 bases fitting TRBD1. The CDR3 spans 15 residues. CDR1 and CDR2 (germline): LNHNV, YYDKDF (reference sequence). The V and J ends lost 6 bases and 5 bases, in that order; junction bases with no gene match: 13. The CDR3 DNA is TGTGCCACCAGGGAGGCTCCGGGGACAGTACACGAGCAGTACTTC. This translates into CATREAPGTVHEQYF.

V usage is TRBV4-1 and J usage is TRBJ2-2, with D perhaps assigned TRBD1 or TRBD2 (5 bases each). This CDR3 is built from 15 residues. CDR1 MGHRA and CDR2 YSYEKL come from the germline V gene. The V end lost 1 base, the J end lost 4 bases, and 10 bases lay between the germline ends. CDR3 amino acids: CASSQVSGRTGELFF. Here the CDR3 DNA reads TGCGCCAGCAGCCAAGTATCGGGACGCACCGGGGAGCTGTTTTTT.

This clone was counted between two and nine times. This chain connects TRBV9 to TRBJ1-2; TRBD1 is a possible D gene (5 bases). The germline gives CDR1 SGDLS, CDR2 YYNGEE. Trimming took off 4 bases at V and 5 bases at J, with 15 bases between the two ends. The CDR3 contains 14 residues. The CDR3 sequence: CASSPPKWGYGYTF. CDR3 in DNA: TGTGCCAGCAGCCCACCGAAATGGGGGTATGGCTACACCTTC.

The chain joins TRBV11-2 to TRBJ1-1, with D tentatively TRBD1 (6 bases). Germline V lookup: CDR1 SGHAT, CDR2 FQNNGV. This CDR3 spans 14 amino acids. V was trimmed by 3 bases and J by 2 bases, leaving 10 bases between them. CDR3 sequence: CASSFTGINTEAFF. The DNA of the CDR3 is TGTGCCAGCAGCTTCACAGGGATAAACACTGAAGCTTTCTTT.

The gene calls are TRBV11-2 and TRBJ1-1; the match to TRBD1 covers 9 bases. Germline assignment: CDR1 SGHAT and CDR2 FQNNGV. The CDR3 spans 15 residues. V dropped 5 bases and J dropped 3; count of bases not matched to a gene: 7. This CDR3 reads CASSPHRGLDTEAFF. The CDR3 nucleotides read TGTGCCAGCAGCCCCCACAGGGGGCTTGACACTGAAGCTTTCTTT.

V usage is TRBV5-1 and J usage is TRBJ2-7; 10 bases line up with TRBD1. V dropped 2 bases and J dropped 5; count of bases not matched to a gene: 7. From germline, CDR1 is SGHRS and CDR2 YFSETQ. The CDR3 consists of 15 residues. The CDR3 loop is CASSFRDRGAHEQYF. For the CDR3, the DNA is TGCGCCAGCAGCTTCCGGGACAGGGGAGCCCACGAGCAGTACTTC.

The V gene is TRBV7-8, the J gene TRBJ1-2; no reliable D call. CDR1 is SGHVS and CDR2 is FQNEAQ in the germline V gene. Trimming left V 1 base short and J 0 bases short, with 12 bases between. The CDR3 has 16 amino acids. CDR3 region: CASSLGVSLANYGYTF. The CDR3 DNA is TGTGCCAGCAGCTTAGGCGTCAGCTTAGCTAACTATGGCTACACCTTC.

This chain connects TRBV5-1 to TRBJ2-7; D is perhaps TRBD1 or TRBD2 (5 bases each). V was clipped by 3 bases and J by 2 bases, with 9 bases between them. This CDR3 is built from 13 residues. In germline, CDR1 is SGHRS, CDR2 YFSETQ. CDR3 residues: CASSSGPTYEQYF. CDR3 sequence (DNA): TGCGCCAGCAGCTCGGGACCGACCTACGAGCAGTACTTC.

J is TRBJ2-2 and V is TRBV6-1; D might be TRBD2 (5 bases). The V end was cut by 0 bases, the J end by 4 bases, with 9 bases between. The CDR3 is 15 amino acids. Per the germline V gene, CDR1 is MNHNS and CDR2 is SASEGT. Here the CDR3 reads CASSEAGGPTGELFF. The DNA of the CDR3 is TGTGCCAGCAGTGAAGCTGGAGGACCCACCGGGGAGCTGTTTTTT.

This clone was counted only a few times. This chain uses TRBV27 with TRBJ2-2; TRBD2 matches at 13 bases. Germline lookup yields CDR1 MNHEY and CDR2 SMNVEV (reference sequence). The CDR3 contains 16 residues. V trimming: 5 bases; J trimming: 6 bases; junction bases outside the gene matches: 6. The CDR3 DNA is TGTGCCAGCAGTATCCCGGGACTAGCGGGACCCGGGGAGCTGTTTTTT. Protein sequence: CASSIPGLAGPGELFF.

The genes are TRBV27 and TRBJ2-5, with a weak D call TRBD2 (6 bases). Between the trimmed V and J ends, which lost 5 bases and 4 bases, there was a span of 14 bases. Germline CDR1 and CDR2: MNHEY and SMNVEV (reference sequence). CDR3 length: 14 amino acids. CDR3 sequence: CASSPSWRGETQYF. CDR3 nucleotides: TGTGCCAGCAGTCCTAGCTGGAGGGGAGAGACCCAGTACTTC.

This clone was detected a few times. The chain has TRBV7-2 and TRBJ2-1; 9 bases fit TRBD2. V shed 2 bases, J shed 7 bases, and the junction held 6 bases outside the gene matches. Germline loops: CDR1 SGHTA, CDR2 FQGNSA. This CDR3 region has 15 residues. This chain's CDR3 is CASSLRASGANEQFF. CDR3 bases: TGTGCCAGCAGCTTAAGGGCTAGCGGGGCTAATGAGCAGTTCTTC.

The V and J genes are TRBV2 and TRBJ1-4; a possible D gene is TRBD1 (6 bases). The CDR3 has 12 residues. V was pared by 6 bases and J by 4 bases, with 6 bases between. From germline, CDR1 is SNHLY and CDR2 FYNNEI. The CDR3 loop is CASRQGNEKLFF. CDR3 sequence (DNA): TGTGCCAGCAGACAGGGTAATGAAAAACTGTTTTTT.

The chain carries TRBV18 and TRBJ2-3; D may be TRBD2 (6 bases). In germline, CDR1 is KGHSH, CDR2 LQKENI. The CDR3 is 14 amino acids. Trimming removed 5 bases at V and 2 bases at J, with 11 bases between. Here the CDR3 DNA reads TGTGCCAGCTCAAGTGGGCGGGACACAGATACGCAGTATTTT. The encoded protein is CASSSGRDTDTQYF.

This clone occurred a few times. V gene TRBV10-3 combines with J gene TRBJ2-2, with D perhaps matching TRBD2 (5 bases). Germline CDR1 ENHRY, CDR2 SYGVKD. Trimming stripped 0 bases from V and 7 bases from J, with 6 bases between. The CDR3 totals 13 residues. The CDR3 reads CAISESAGGELFF. The CDR3 nucleotides read TGTGCCATCAGTGAGTCTGCGGGCGGGGAGCTGTTTTTT.

The chain employs TRBV2 and TRBJ2-1; D possibly matches TRBD1 or TRBD2 (5 bases each). This CDR3 contains 14 residues. V was trimmed by 5 bases and J by 4 bases, leaving 12 bases between them. Germline V CDR1 and CDR2: SNHLY, FYNNEI. DNA for the CDR3: TGTGCCAGCAGTTTCGGGACGCATTACAATGAGCAGTTCTTC. Its translation: CASSFGTHYNEQFF.

This sequence joins TRBV2 and TRBJ1-1; D call uncertain. Trimming took 7 bases from V and 1 from J, leaving 13 bases between them. CDR1 SNHLY and CDR2 FYNNEI come from the germline V gene. The CDR3 has 14 residues. CDR3 coding DNA: TGTGCCAGCACTGACTTAGTAGCGAACACTGAAGCTTTCTTT. Translating it yields CASTDLVANTEAFF. Complete variable domain (other parts from reference TRBV2 and TRBJ1-1): EPEVTQTPSHQVTQMGQEVILRCVPISNHLYFYWYRQILGQKVEFLVSFYNNEISEKSEIFDDQFSVERPDGSNFTLKIRSTKLEDSAMYFCASTDLVANTEAFFGQGTRLTVV.

The genes are TRBV6-5 and TRBJ1-1; 8 positions agree with TRBD1. Germline V lookup: CDR1 MNHEY, CDR2 SVGAGI. There are 15 residues in the CDR3. Germline trimming cut 6 bases from V and 0 bases from J; bases unmatched to any gene: 6. DNA for the CDR3: TGTGCCAGCAGATCCCCGGGACAGGTGAACACTGAAGCTTTCTTT. Amino acid sequence: CASRSPGQVNTEAFF.

The chain is built from TRBV6-5 and TRBJ2-1; 8 bases are a match to TRBD2. Losses at the gene ends were 2 bases for V and 5 bases for J; bases not matched to a gene: 5. Germline V gene lookup returns CDR1 MNHEY and CDR2 SVGAGI. CDR3 length equals 15 residues. DNA for the CDR3: TGTGCCAGCAGTTACCGGAAACTAGCGGACAATGAGCAGTTCTTC. Translated: CASSYRKLADNEQFF.

The chain carries TRBV6-5 and TRBJ2-5; 7 nucleotides match TRBD2. Germline lookup yields CDR1 MNHEY and CDR2 SVGAGI. CDR3 length: 16 residues. The V gene end was trimmed by 2 bases and the J gene end by 5 bases; junction bases not matched to a gene: 11. As DNA, the CDR3 is TGTGCCAGCAGTTACGGGGGGGGAACTTGGCTCGAGACCCAGTACTTC. This sequence encodes CASSYGGGTWLETQYF.

In its sample, this clone was seen once. This rearrangement joins TRBV10-3 to TRBJ2-7, with 8 bases fitting TRBD1. The length of the CDR3 is 15 residues. Germline V lookup: CDR1 ENHRY, CDR2 SYGVKD. V lost 6 bases to trimming and J lost 2 bases; unmatched junction nucleotides: 9. In DNA, the CDR3 is TGTGCCATCAGATTAACAGGGGGGCCCACCTACGAGCAGTACTTC. Protein: CAIRLTGGPTYEQYF.

The rearrangement joins TRBV7-2 to TRBJ2-1; TRBD2 agrees at 13 bases. CDR1 and CDR2 (germline): SGHTA, FQGNSA. The trim removed 4 bases at V and 15 bases at J, leaving 12 bases unmatched. CDR3 size: 15 residues. As DNA, the CDR3 is TGTGCCAGCAGCTACGGACTAGCGGGAGAACGGCGTGTGTTCTTC. This codes for CASSYGLAGERRVFF. Drawing the rest from reference TRBV7-2 and TRBJ2-1, the complete variable domain is GAGVSQSPSNKVTEKGKDVELRCDPISGHTALYWYRQSLGQGLEFLIYFQGNSAPDKSGLPSDRFSAERTGGSVSTLTIQRTQQEDSAVYLCASSYGLAGERRVFFGPGTRLTVL.

This clone was picked up a small number of times. The chain uses TRBV5-4 and TRBJ2-3; TRBD2 is a possible D gene (6 bases). Trimming cost V 5 bases and J 1 base, with 11 bases left between them. This CDR3 spans 14 amino acids. From germline, CDR1 is SGHNT and CDR2 YYREEE (reference sequence). CDR3 residues: CASSTEGGTDTQYF. CDR3 bases: TGTGCCAGCAGTACGGAGGGAGGCACAGATACGCAGTATTTT.